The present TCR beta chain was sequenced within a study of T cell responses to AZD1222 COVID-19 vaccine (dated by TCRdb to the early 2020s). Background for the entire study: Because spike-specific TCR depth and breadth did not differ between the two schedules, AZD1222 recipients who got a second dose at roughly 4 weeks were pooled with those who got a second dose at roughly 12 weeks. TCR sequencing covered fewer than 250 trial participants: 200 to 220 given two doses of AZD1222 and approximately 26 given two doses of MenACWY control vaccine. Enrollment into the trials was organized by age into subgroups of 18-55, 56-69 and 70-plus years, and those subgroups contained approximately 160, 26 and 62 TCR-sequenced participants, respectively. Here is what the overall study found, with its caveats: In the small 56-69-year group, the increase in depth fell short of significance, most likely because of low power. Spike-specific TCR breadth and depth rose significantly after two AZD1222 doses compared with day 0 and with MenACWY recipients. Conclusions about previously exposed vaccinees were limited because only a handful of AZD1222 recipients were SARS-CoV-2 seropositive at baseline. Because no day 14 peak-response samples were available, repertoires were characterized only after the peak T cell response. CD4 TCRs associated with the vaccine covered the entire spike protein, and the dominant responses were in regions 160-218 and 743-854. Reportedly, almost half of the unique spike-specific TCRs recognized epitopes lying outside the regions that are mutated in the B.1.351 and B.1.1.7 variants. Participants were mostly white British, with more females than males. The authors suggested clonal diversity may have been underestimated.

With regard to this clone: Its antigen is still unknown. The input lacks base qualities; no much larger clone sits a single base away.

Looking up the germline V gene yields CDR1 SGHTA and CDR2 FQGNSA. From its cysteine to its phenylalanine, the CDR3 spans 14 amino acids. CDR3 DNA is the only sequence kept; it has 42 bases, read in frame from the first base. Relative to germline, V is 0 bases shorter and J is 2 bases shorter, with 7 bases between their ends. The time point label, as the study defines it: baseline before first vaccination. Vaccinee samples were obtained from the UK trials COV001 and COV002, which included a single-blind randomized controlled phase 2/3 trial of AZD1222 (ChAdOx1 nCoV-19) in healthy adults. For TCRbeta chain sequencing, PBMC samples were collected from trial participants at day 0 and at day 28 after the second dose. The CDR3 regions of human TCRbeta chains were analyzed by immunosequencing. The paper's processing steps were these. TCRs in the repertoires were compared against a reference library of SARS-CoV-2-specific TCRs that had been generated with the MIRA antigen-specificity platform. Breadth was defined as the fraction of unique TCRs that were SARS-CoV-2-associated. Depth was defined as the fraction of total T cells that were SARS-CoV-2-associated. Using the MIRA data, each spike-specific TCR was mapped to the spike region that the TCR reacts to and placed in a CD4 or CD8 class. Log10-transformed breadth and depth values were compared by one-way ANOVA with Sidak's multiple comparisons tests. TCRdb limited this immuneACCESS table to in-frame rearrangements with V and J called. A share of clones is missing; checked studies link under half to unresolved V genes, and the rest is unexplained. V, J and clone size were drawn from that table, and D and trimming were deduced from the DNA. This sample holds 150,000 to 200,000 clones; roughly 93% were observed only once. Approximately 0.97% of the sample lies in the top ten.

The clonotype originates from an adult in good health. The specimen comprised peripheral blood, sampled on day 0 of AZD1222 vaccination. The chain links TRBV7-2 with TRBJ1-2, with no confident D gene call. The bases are TGTGCCAGCAGCTTAGCTCGGATCAACTATGGCTACACCTTC. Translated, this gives CASSLARINYGYTF.